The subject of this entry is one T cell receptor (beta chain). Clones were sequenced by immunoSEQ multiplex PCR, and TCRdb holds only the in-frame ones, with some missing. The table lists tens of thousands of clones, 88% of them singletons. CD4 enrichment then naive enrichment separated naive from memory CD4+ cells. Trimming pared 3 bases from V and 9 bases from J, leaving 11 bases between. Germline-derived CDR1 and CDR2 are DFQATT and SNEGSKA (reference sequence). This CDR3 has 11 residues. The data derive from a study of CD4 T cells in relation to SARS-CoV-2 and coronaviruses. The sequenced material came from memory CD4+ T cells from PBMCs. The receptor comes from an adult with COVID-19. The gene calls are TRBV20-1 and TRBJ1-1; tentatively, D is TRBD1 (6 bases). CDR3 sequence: CSAREDSKAFF. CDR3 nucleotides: TGCAGTGCTAGGGAGGACAGTAAAGCTTTCTTT.